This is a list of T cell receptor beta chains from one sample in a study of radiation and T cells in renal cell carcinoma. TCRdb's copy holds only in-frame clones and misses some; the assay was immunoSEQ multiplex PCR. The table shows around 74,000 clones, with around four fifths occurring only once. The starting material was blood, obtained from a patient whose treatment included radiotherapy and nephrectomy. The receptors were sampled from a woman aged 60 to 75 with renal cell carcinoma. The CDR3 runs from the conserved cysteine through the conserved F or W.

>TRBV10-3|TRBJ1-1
CAISEGQGASGFF
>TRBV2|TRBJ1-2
CASREEAGYGYTF
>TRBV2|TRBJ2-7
CASSTLLTSYEQYF
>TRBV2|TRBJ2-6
CASSPRGPSSGANVLTF
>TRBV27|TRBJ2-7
CASRPWTDYEQYF
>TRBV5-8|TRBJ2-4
CASSWTGAKNIQYF
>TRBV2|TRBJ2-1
CASNPGTSGNNEQFF
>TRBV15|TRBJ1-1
CATSRLTGFNTEAFF
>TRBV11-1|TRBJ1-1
CASSLNVGNTEAFF
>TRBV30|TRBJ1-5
CAWTRQGSQPQHF
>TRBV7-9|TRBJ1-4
CASSSFLGGEGEKLFF
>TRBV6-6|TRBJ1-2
CASSGQGEDYGYTF
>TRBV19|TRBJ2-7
CASSSSSGTGGSYEQYF
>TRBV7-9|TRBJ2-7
CASSLVPSGTPYEQYF
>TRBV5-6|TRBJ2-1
CASSPTMGNEQFF
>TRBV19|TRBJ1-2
CASSTPGGVNGYTF
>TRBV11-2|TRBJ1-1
CASSPIAVRGKDTEAFF
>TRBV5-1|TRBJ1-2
CASSWGSGGYTF
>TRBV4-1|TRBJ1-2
CASSQVPGQAGVNGYTF
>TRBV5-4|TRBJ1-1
CASSRGHKNTEAFF
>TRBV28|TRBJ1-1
CASSHPRRAQIGEAFF
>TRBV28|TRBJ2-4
CASSPPPRRTTKNIQYF
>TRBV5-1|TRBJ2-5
CASSLAQGAGETQYF
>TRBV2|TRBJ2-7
CASSGTGFNEQYF
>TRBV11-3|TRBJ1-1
CASTPGQGSGNTEAFF
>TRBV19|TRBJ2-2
CASSTTGAAGELFF
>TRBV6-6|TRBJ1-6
CASSYSGGGNSPLHF
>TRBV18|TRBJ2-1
CASSSGTGGFVEQFF
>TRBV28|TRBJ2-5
CASSLEGWETQYF
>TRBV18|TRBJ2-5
CASSPHTGAETQYF
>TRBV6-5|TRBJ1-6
CASRTLTYSPLHF
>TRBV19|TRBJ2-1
CASSWTGATFYEQFF
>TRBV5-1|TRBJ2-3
CASSASGDSTDTQYF
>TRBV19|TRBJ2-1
CASSFSGPYNEQFF